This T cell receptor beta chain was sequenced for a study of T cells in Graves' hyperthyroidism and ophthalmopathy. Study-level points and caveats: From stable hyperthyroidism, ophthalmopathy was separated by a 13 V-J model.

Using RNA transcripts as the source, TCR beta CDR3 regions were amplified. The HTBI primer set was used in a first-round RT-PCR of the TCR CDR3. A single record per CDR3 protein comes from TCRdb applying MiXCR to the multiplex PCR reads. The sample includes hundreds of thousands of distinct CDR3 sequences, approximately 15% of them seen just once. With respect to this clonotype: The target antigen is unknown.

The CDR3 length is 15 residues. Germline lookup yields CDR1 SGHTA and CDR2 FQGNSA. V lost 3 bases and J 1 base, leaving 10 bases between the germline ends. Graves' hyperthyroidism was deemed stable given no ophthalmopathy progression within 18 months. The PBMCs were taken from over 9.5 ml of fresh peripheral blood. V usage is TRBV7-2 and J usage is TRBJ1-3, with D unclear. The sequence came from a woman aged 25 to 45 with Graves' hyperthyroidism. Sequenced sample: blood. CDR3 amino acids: CASSLRMGSGNTIYF. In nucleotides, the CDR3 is TGTGCCAGCAGCTTGAGAATGGGGTCTGGAAACACCATATATTTT.